Below are 23 T cell receptor beta chains sequenced from a single sample in a study of OX40 agonist ivuxolimab in advanced cancers. Generated by immunoSEQ multiplex PCR, the TCRdb table keeps only in-frame clones and is missing some. This table has about 61,000 clones, approximately 86% appearing once. Sequencing was performed on CD4+ or CD8+ T cells sorted from blood, taken in a trial of the OX40 agonist ivuxolimab. These receptors were obtained from an adult with an advanced solid tumor such as melanoma, head and neck, liver or kidney cancer.

This clone has a handful of counts. The gene calls are TRBV7-2 and TRBJ1-4; the D is unclear. The CDR3 sequence is 13 residues long. Germline assignment: CDR1 SGHTA and CDR2 FQGNSA. Deletions cut 2 bases from V and 7 bases from J, with 8 bases between. CDR3 in amino acids: CASSLSILEKLFF. As DNA, the CDR3 is TGTGCCAGCAGCTTATCAATACTTGAAAAACTGTTTTTT.

The V and J genes are TRBV18 and TRBJ1-6; 7 nucleotides agree with TRBD1. CDR3 length: 14 amino acids. CDR1 is KGHSH, CDR2 LQKENI, per germline. Trimming removed 6 bases from V and 7 bases from J; junction bases left unmatched: 6. CDR3 amino acids: CASSPGQTNSPLHF. For the CDR3, the DNA is TGTGCCAGCTCGCCGGGACAGACCAATTCACCCCTCCACTTT.

The gene calls are TRBV2 and TRBJ2-5; 11 nucleotides align to TRBD1. CDR1 is SNHLY and CDR2 is FYNNEI in the germline V gene. Unmatched junction bases numbered 5, after V lost 7 bases and J lost 4 bases. The CDR3 runs to 14 residues. The CDR3 reads CASNRDRGRETQYF. CDR3 coding DNA: TGTGCCAGCAATAGGGACAGGGGGAGAGAGACCCAGTACTTC.

V usage is TRBV5-1 and J usage is TRBJ2-7; 9 nucleotides line up with TRBD2. Looked up from germline, CDR1 is SGHRS and CDR2 is YFSETQ. Germline trimming cut 2 bases from V and 0 bases from J; bases unmatched to any gene: 3. The length of the CDR3 is 15 residues. The CDR3 region has the DNA TGCGCCAGCAGCTTTGGTAGCGGGAGCTCCTACGAGCAGTACTTC. It specifies CASSFGSGSSYEQYF.

This rearrangement joins TRBV23-1 to TRBJ2-4; TRBD1 agrees at 7 bases. TRBV23-1 counts as an open reading frame of uncertain function. V lost 3 bases and J lost 0; bases outside the gene matches: 14. The CDR3 runs to 19 residues. CDR3 DNA sequence: TGCGCCAGCAGTCATTCCGGGACAGACGGAGGACGAGCCAAAAACATTCAGTACTTC. Amino acids: CASSHSGTDGGRAKNIQYF.

The chain employs TRBV30 and TRBJ1-2; TRBD1 might be the D (5 bases). Germline-derived CDR1 and CDR2 are GTSNPN and SVGIG (reference sequence). CDR3 length equals 13 residues. V lost 5 bases to trimming and J lost 4 bases, with 14 bases between them. DNA of the CDR3: TGTGCCTGGGCCAACGGGGACTTCTATGGCTACACCTTC. It translates to CAWANGDFYGYTF.

This rearrangement joins TRBV5-4 to TRBJ2-7; TRBD2 agrees at 15 bases. The CDR3 spans 15 residues. The trim removed 2 bases at V and 4 bases at J, leaving 1 base unmatched. Germline lookup yields CDR1 SGHNT and CDR2 YYREEE (reference sequence). The CDR3 DNA is TGTGCCAGCAGCTTCGGACTAGCGGGGGGGTACGAGCAGTACTTC. This gives the protein CASSFGLAGGYEQYF.

V and J are TRBV11-2 and TRBJ2-7; 11 bases match TRBD2. The V gene's germline CDR1 is SGHAT and CDR2 FQNNGV. V dropped 3 bases and J dropped 6; count of bases not matched to a gene: 13. CDR3 length: 17 amino acids. CDR3 bases: TGTGCCAGCAGCTTCCTTAGCGGGAGGGCCAATCCGCCCGAGCAGTACTTC. Translating gives CASSFLSGRANPPEQYF.

The chain links TRBV6-5 to TRBJ1-2, with D tentatively TRBD1 (5 bases). The CDR3 is 14 amino acids. V was trimmed by 3 bases and J by 8 bases, leaving 16 bases between them. Looked up from germline, CDR1 is MNHEY and CDR2 is SVGAGI. The CDR3 protein is CASSYPQGVRGYTF. CDR3 bases: TGTGCCAGCAGTTATCCCCAAGGGGTCCGGGGCTACACCTTC.

CDR3 DNA sequence: TGTGCCAGCAGCCCGTTAGCGGGACTCCAAGAGACCCAGTACTTC. Translated, it gives CASSPLAGLQETQYF. The V gene is TRBV7-9, the J gene TRBJ2-5; 8 bases are a match to TRBD2. There are 15 residues in the CDR3. V lost 5 bases and J lost 1; bases outside the gene matches: 6. Per the germline V gene, CDR1 is SEHNR and CDR2 is FQNEAQ (reference sequence).

V and J are TRBV7-2 and TRBJ1-1; D ambiguous. The CDR3 contains 12 residues. Trimming removed 5 bases at V and 2 bases at J, with 6 bases between. CDR1 is SGHTA and CDR2 is FQGNSA in the germline V gene. Here the CDR3 reads CASSVQNTEAFF. Here the CDR3 DNA reads TGTGCCAGCAGCGTACAAAACACTGAAGCTTTCTTT.

CDR3 nucleotides: TGTGCCAGCAGGAGACTAACACGGACTAGCGGGAGGGCCTATCGAGAGACCCAGTACTTC. Translated: CASRRLTRTSGRAYRETQYF. The chain carries TRBV6-9 and TRBJ2-5; 15 nucleotides line up with TRBD2. Trimming cost V 6 bases and J 4 bases; bases outside gene matches: 18. Germline loops: CDR1 MNHGY, CDR2 SVAAGI. The CDR3 runs 20 residues.

This clone was seen only a few times. The V gene is TRBV2, the J gene TRBJ2-1, with 8 bases that match TRBD2. Germline trimming cut 6 bases from V and 2 bases from J; bases unmatched to any gene: 6. This CDR3 region has 15 residues. Germline assignment: CDR1 SNHLY and CDR2 FYNNEI. CDR3 amino acids: CASSEKAGAYNEQFF. Here the CDR3 DNA reads TGTGCCAGCAGCGAGAAAGCGGGGGCCTACAATGAGCAGTTCTTC.

V usage is TRBV28 and J usage is TRBJ2-7; no clear D gene. The CDR3 runs to 12 residues. The germline V gene has CDR1 MDHEN and CDR2 SYDVKM. The ends were cut back, 8 bases at V and 3 bases at J, with 11 bases in the middle. The CDR3 spells CASGNSGYEQYF. The CDR3, as DNA: TGTGCCAGCGGAAACTCGGGCTACGAGCAGTACTTC.

V gene TRBV19 combines with J gene TRBJ2-5, with D possibly TRBD2 on 5 matching bases. The ends were cut back, 0 bases at V and 7 bases at J, with 15 bases in the middle. CDR1 LNHDA and CDR2 SQIVND come from the germline V gene (reference sequence). The CDR3 totals 15 residues. The DNA of the CDR3 is TGTGCCAGTAGTATAGATCTCATCCTGGCGGGGACCCAGTACTTC. Encoded protein: CASSIDLILAGTQYF.

The chain uses TRBV7-2 and TRBJ2-3, with 8 bases aligning to TRBD2. With 6 bases clipped from V and 1 base from J, the junction kept 9 bases outside the gene matches. Germline lookup yields CDR1 SGHTA and CDR2 FQGNSA. This CDR3 is built from 16 residues. The CDR3 loop reads CASRPAAGGGTDTQYF. Written as DNA, the CDR3 is TGTGCCAGCAGACCGGCCGCGGGGGGCGGCACAGATACGCAGTATTTT.

The rearrangement joins TRBV25-1 to TRBJ2-3; tentatively, D is TRBD1 (5 bases). The germline gives CDR1 MGHDK, CDR2 SYGVNS. V was clipped by 8 bases and J by 4 bases, with 19 bases between them. There are 15 residues in the CDR3. The CDR3 region is CASQGPMGRADTQYF. The CDR3, as DNA: TGTGCCAGCCAGGGCCCGATGGGAAGGGCAGATACGCAGTATTTT.

The V gene is TRBV25-1, the J gene TRBJ2-1; a weak D match, TRBD2 (6 bases). Germline values: CDR1 MGHDK, CDR2 SYGVNS. Trimming removed 4 bases at V and 0 bases at J, with 13 bases between. The CDR3 sequence is 16 residues long. Here the CDR3 reads CASSGAGSSSYNEQFF. The CDR3 DNA reads as TGTGCCAGCAGTGGCGCGGGGTCTAGCTCCTACAATGAGCAGTTCTTC.

The rearrangement uses TRBV5-6 and TRBJ2-5; TRBD2 matches 7 bases. The V gene's germline CDR1 is SGHDT and CDR2 YYEEEE. CDR3 size: 17 residues. V shed 4 bases and J 2 bases; nucleotides not matched to a gene: 14. This CDR3 reads CASSHTKRDYQQETQYF. CDR3 nucleotides: TGTGCCAGCAGCCACACAAAACGGGACTATCAGCAAGAGACCCAGTACTTC.

J is TRBJ2-5 and V is TRBV7-2; D remains ambiguous. Germline CDR1 SGHTA, CDR2 FQGNSA. Trimming shortened V by 1 base and J by 2 bases, and 5 bases separated the two germline ends. CDR3 length equals 13 residues. The CDR3 spells CASSLVQQETQYF. The CDR3, as DNA: TGTGCCAGCAGCTTAGTACAACAAGAGACCCAGTACTTC.

The chain employs TRBV11-2 and TRBJ2-3; 7 nucleotides match TRBD2. V shed 4 bases, J shed 6 bases, and the junction held 22 bases outside the gene matches. This CDR3 is built from 19 residues. Per germline, CDR1 SGHAT and CDR2 FQNNGV. The CDR3 DNA reads TGTGCCAGCAGCTCATTAAGGGCCCTCGGGGGGAACCTAGCGGATACGCAGTATTTT. Residues: CASSSLRALGGNLADTQYF.

This rearrangement joins TRBV7-9 to TRBJ2-1, with 10 bases lining up with TRBD1. Germline V gene data show CDR1 as SEHNR and CDR2 as FQNEAQ (reference sequence). The CDR3 loop spans 15 amino acids. The J segment lost 2 bases and the V segment lost 5 bases, leaving 3 bases of the junction unmatched. In DNA form, the CDR3 reads TGTGCCAGCAGCCCGGACAGGGGGGCCTACAATGAGCAGTTCTTC. It yields the protein CASSPDRGAYNEQFF.

This chain uses TRBV10-2 with TRBJ2-3; 8 bases align to TRBD1. Germline V gene sequence: CDR1 WSHSY, CDR2 SAAADI. The CDR3 consists of 13 residues. The V segment lost 6 bases and the J segment 4 bases; nucleotides outside the gene matches: 3. The CDR3 reads CASRDRVPDTQYF. The CDR3 DNA sequence: TGCGCCAGCAGGGACAGGGTGCCAGATACGCAGTATTTT.